This TCR beta chain stems from a study of T cells in Graves' hyperthyroidism and ophthalmopathy. The CDR3 consists of 12 residues. Per germline, CDR1 SEHNR and CDR2 FQNEAQ (reference sequence). V shed 1 base and J shed 8 bases, with 8 bases lying between them. In its sample, this clonotype was seen many times. Amplified TCR beta CDR3 regions derived from RNA transcripts. Primed by the HTBI set, a first-round RT-PCR was run on the TCR CDR3. Via MiXCR, TCRdb re-called the multiplex PCR reads, giving one row per CDR3 protein. The top ten hold less than 25% of the sample, which has 150,000 to 200,000 distinct CDR3 sequences, 9.4% seen once. Hyperthyroidism, newly diagnosed and lasting under 2 months, affected patients aged 18 to 65. Isolation of PBMCs was performed on 8.5 to 10 ml fresh peripheral blood.

What was sequenced was blood. This TCR came from a woman aged 18-30 years with Graves' hyperthyroidism that later progressed to Graves' ophthalmopathy. The genes are TRBV7-9 and TRBJ1-1, with D possibly TRBD1 on 6 matching bases. CDR3 region: CASSLGTEEAFF. The CDR3 DNA follows: TGTGCCAGCAGCTTAGGGACAGAAGAAGCTTTCTTT.